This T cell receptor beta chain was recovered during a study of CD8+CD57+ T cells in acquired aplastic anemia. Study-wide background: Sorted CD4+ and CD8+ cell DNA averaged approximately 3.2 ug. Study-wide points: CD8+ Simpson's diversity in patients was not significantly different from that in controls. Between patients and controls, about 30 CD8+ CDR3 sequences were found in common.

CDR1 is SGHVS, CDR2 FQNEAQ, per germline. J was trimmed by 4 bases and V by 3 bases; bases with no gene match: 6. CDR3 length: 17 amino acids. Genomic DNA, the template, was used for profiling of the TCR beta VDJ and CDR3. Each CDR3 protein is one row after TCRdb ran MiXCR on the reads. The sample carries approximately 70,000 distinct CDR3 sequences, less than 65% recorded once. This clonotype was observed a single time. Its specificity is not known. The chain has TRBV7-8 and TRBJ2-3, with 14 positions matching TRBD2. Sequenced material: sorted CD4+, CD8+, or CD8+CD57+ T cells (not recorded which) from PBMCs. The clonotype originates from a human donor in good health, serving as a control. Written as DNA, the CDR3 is TGTGCCAGCAGCTTTCGACTAGCGGGGGGGGAAGCAGATACGCAGTATTTT. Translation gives CASSFRLAGGEADTQYF. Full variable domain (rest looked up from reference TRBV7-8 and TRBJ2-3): GAGVSQSPRYKVAKRGQDVALRCDPISGHVSLFWYQQALGQGPEFLTYFQNEAQLDKSGLPSDRFFAERPEGSVSTLKIQRTQQEDSAVYLCASSFRLAGGEADTQYFGPGTRLTVL.